The 15 T cell receptor beta chains below were found in one sample sequenced in a study of Ad26.COV2.S vaccination and SARS-CoV-2 variants. Treatment here: around 19 received Ad26.COV2.S at low or high dose, single or two shots; 5 received placebo; per-sample allocation not given. The study sampled participants on day 63 after the first vaccine or placebo injection. Using immunoSEQ multiplex PCR, the repertoire was profiled, and TCRdb retains in-frame clones only, with some absent. Of nearly 400,000 clones in the sample, about 91% were seen once. The sequencing here drew on peripheral blood, taken in a trial of Ad26.COV2.S vaccine versus placebo. These receptors all stem from a person between 18 and 65 years old who received the Ad26.COV2.S COVID-19 vaccine or a placebo.

The chain uses TRBV6-1 and TRBJ2-7; tentative D call: TRBD1 (5 bases). This CDR3 has 17 residues. The V and J ends lost 4 bases and 0 bases respectively, with 19 bases between them. The germline V gene encodes CDR1 MNHNS and CDR2 SASEGT. The CDR3 region is CASSASATGSRSYEQYF. The CDR3 bases are TGTGCCAGCAGTGCCTCGGCCACAGGTTCCCGCTCCTACGAGCAGTACTTC.

This sequence joins TRBV5-6 and TRBJ2-7, with 7 bases fitting TRBD1. V dropped 4 bases and J dropped 4; count of bases not matched to a gene: 5. The CDR3 loop spans 13 amino acids. Germline V gene sequence: CDR1 SGHDT, CDR2 YYEEEE. Here the CDR3 DNA reads TGTGCCAGCAGCCGAGGGGACAGTTACGAGCAGTACTTC. Protein sequence: CASSRGDSYEQYF.

The rearrangement uses TRBV5-1 and TRBJ2-2; 7 bases fit TRBD2. V lost 4 bases, J lost 6 bases, and 6 bases stayed unmatched. The CDR3 extends over 14 amino acids. Germline V gene data show CDR1 as SGHRS and CDR2 as YFSETQ. CDR3 DNA sequence: TGCGCCAGCAGCCAGCGGGAAGGGTCCGGGGAGCTGTTTTTT. Amino acids: CASSQREGSGELFF.

This chain's CDR3 is CASSLGQSNTEAFF. In DNA, the CDR3 is TGTGCCAGCAGTTTGGGACAGAGCAACACTGAAGCTTTCTTT. This chain joins TRBV11-3 and TRBJ1-1; 7 bases match TRBD1. V lost 6 bases and J lost 2; bases outside the gene matches: 6. Germline V gene sequence: CDR1 SGHNT, CDR2 YENEEA. The CDR3 length is 14 residues.

The rearrangement uses TRBV7-2 and TRBJ1-5; D is undetermined. CDR1 is SGHTA and CDR2 is FQGNSA in the germline V gene. Trimming took off 1 base at V and 6 bases at J, with 7 bases between the two ends. This CDR3 comprises 13 residues. CDR3 amino acids: CASSLGWGQPQHF. For the CDR3, the DNA is TGTGCCAGCAGCTTAGGTTGGGGTCAGCCCCAGCATTTT.

The count of this clone is one. In the same sample, other DNA sequences code for this CDR3. This sequence joins TRBV5-1 and TRBJ2-2; D tentatively reads TRBD1 or TRBD2 (5 bases each). This CDR3 contains 14 residues. Germline V gene lookup returns CDR1 SGHRS and CDR2 YFSETQ. Trimming removed 4 bases from V and 0 bases from J, with 7 bases in between. The CDR3 nucleotides are TGCGCCAGCAGCAGGGACCCGAACACCGGGGAGCTGTTTTTT. It yields the protein CASSRDPNTGELFF. Full variable domain (outside the CDR3, taken from reference TRBV5-1 and TRBJ2-2): KAGVTQTPRYLIKTRGQQVTLSCSPISGHRSVSWYQQTPGQGLQFLFEYFSETQRNKGNFPGRFSGRQFSNSRSEMNVSTLELGDSALYLCASSRDPNTGELFFGEGSRLTVL.

The V and J genes are TRBV27 and TRBJ2-1, with 13 positions matching TRBD2. Germline V gives CDR1 MNHEY, CDR2 SMNVEV (reference sequence). The V segment lost 2 bases and the J segment 6 bases; nucleotides outside the gene matches: 4. CDR3 length equals 16 residues. CDR3 in DNA: TGTGCCAGCAGTTTACCCGGGACTAGCGGGACCAATGAGCAGTTCTTC. This encodes CASSLPGTSGTNEQFF.

This rearrangement joins TRBV2 to TRBJ2-1; D ambiguous. The germline CDR1 and CDR2 sequences are SNHLY and FYNNEI. Trimming stripped 7 bases from V and 5 bases from J, with 15 bases between. The CDR3 loop spans 14 amino acids. CDR3 in amino acids: CASIESNSDNEQFF. The CDR3 nucleotides read TGTGCCAGCATCGAATCCAACAGCGACAATGAGCAGTTCTTC.

The chain employs TRBV14 and TRBJ2-2; 8 nucleotides align to TRBD2. This CDR3 spans 15 amino acids. Per the germline V gene, CDR1 is SGHDN and CDR2 is FVKESK. The trim removed 0 bases at V and 5 bases at J, leaving 2 bases unmatched. The CDR3 here is CASSQDSGNTGELFF. The DNA for the CDR3 is TGTGCCAGCAGCCAAGATAGCGGGAATACCGGGGAGCTGTTTTTT.

V usage is TRBV27 and J usage is TRBJ1-1; 9 bases match TRBD1. Germline V gives CDR1 MNHEY, CDR2 SMNVEV (reference sequence). The V gene end was trimmed by 6 bases and the J gene end by 4 bases; junction bases not matched to a gene: 9. The CDR3 is made up of 15 amino acids. The CDR3: CASSRTDRGGTEAFF. The CDR3 DNA reads TGTGCCAGCAGCCGGACCGACAGGGGGGGCACTGAAGCTTTCTTT.

The chain employs TRBV2 and TRBJ1-1; D is unclear. CDR3 size: 15 residues. Germline-derived CDR1 and CDR2 are SNHLY and FYNNEI. V lost 8 bases, J lost 7 bases, and 23 bases lay in between. The CDR3 region is CASQEERVPGVEAFF. The CDR3 coding sequence is TGTGCCAGCCAAGAAGAGAGGGTCCCCGGGGTTGAAGCTTTCTTT.

V and J are TRBV24-1 and TRBJ1-5; tentative D call: TRBD1 (5 bases). Germline V gives CDR1 KGHDR, CDR2 SFDVKD. CDR3 length equals 14 residues. V lost 5 bases and J 2 bases, leaving 9 bases between the germline ends. CDR3 coding DNA: TGTGCCACCAGTGGGGCGGGGGGCAATCAGCCCCAGCATTTT. Protein product: CATSGAGGNQPQHF.

V usage is TRBV29-1 and J usage is TRBJ2-3, with D possibly called TRBD1 or TRBD2 (5 bases each). Germline CDR1 reads SQVTM; CDR2 reads ANQGSEA. V lost 6 bases to trimming and J lost 1 base, with 8 bases between them. CDR3 length: 12 residues. DNA of the CDR3: TGCAGCGTGGGGCGGGGCACAGATACGCAGTATTTT. This sequence encodes CSVGRGTDTQYF.

V gene TRBV7-3 combines with J gene TRBJ2-5, with 9 bases that match TRBD2. CDR3 length: 13 amino acids. J gave up 5 bases and V 4 bases, and 2 bases lay outside the gene matches. Germline values: CDR1 SGHTA, CDR2 FQGTGA. The CDR3 sequence is CASSSSGTETQYF. The CDR3 nucleotides are TGTGCCAGCAGCTCTAGCGGGACGGAGACCCAGTACTTC.

The chain has TRBV10-3 and TRBJ1-6; D might be TRBD1 (5 bases). The CDR3 length is 17 residues. CDR1 ENHRY and CDR2 SYGVKD come from the germline V gene. V lost 3 bases and J lost 10, with 22 bases in between. CDR3 DNA: TGTGCCATCAGTGAATTGGGGCTTAGACACCCGGGGTCACCCCTCCACTTT. Translated: CAISELGLRHPGSPLHF.